A selection of T cell receptor beta chains follows, all from one sample in a study of early T cells in non-severe SARS-CoV-2 infection. TCRdb processed the 5' RACE reads anew with MiXCR; each CDR3 protein has one entry. The sample has over 55,000 distinct CDR3 sequences, around 12% seen once. Sequenced material: whole blood. Source of these receptors: an adult who was a healthcare worker with PCR-confirmed SARS-CoV-2 infection or an uninfected control (not recorded which). Each CDR3 is given with its conserved first and last residue. The D gene is left open where the match is weak. Expanded clones get a size class; other rows say once, few or many, or leave the size out.

clone_size j_call d_call v_call cdr3_nt cdr3_aa
many TRBJ2-2 NA TRBV20-1 TGCAGTGCTAGAGATACAGGGACTAACACCGGGGAGCTGTTTTTT CSARDTGTNTGELFF
many TRBJ1-4 NA TRBV25-1 TGTGCCAGCAGTGAAAGTCTGGGGGTAGCGGAAAAACTGTTTTTT CASSESLGVAEKLFF
many TRBJ1-2 NA TRBV28 TGTGCCAGCAGTTTGACCGGGACTTCGTACTATGGCTACACCTTC CASSLTGTSYYGYTF
many TRBJ2-7 NA TRBV12-3/TRBV12-4 TGTGCCAGCAGGCTGGGGGGGCGTCCCCACGAGCAGTACTTC CASRLGGRPHEQYF
many TRBJ2-1 NA TRBV21-1 TGTGCCAGCAACCTTAGCGGGGCTTACAATGAGCAGTTCTTC CASNLSGAYNEQFF
few TRBJ1-1 NA TRBV7-2 TGTGCCAGCAGCCCCGATTGGTCAGCGCCGATCTTT CASSPDWSAPIF
many TRBJ2-7 NA TRBV10-2 TGCGCCAGCAGTGAGAGATTTTCCCTCCCGGGACACCCCACCTACGAGCAGTACTTC CASSERFSLPGHPTYEQYF
many TRBJ2-5 NA TRBV29-1 TGCAGCGTTGAAGTAAGAGGGGAGACCCAGTACTTC CSVEVRGETQYF
many TRBJ1-2 NA TRBV10-3 TGTGCCATCAGTGGGGATTATGGCTACACCTTC CAISGDYGYTF
many TRBJ2-6 NA TRBV7-6 TGTGCCAGCAGCTTGGGGTCGAGTGGGGCCAACGTCCTGACTTTC CASSLGSSGANVLTF
many TRBJ2-5 TRBD2 TRBV6-5 TGTGCCAGCAGTCTCGGACTAGCGGGAGGGCGGGGTGAAGAGACCCAGTACTTC CASSLGLAGGRGEETQYF
few TRBJ1-3 NA TRBV7-2 TGTGCCAGCAGCGCGACAGCCCGAAACACCATATATTTT CASSATARNTIYF
many TRBJ2-2 TRBD2 TRBV3-1 TGTGCCAGCAGCCAAGAGTTGCGGGAGTTAGTCACCGGGGAGCTGTTTTTT CASSQELRELVTGELFF
many TRBJ1-5 NA TRBV7-9 TGTGCCAGCAGCTACGGGAACCCCAATAGCAATCAGCCCCAGCATTTT CASSYGNPNSNQPQHF
many TRBJ1-4 TRBD1 TRBV12-3/TRBV12-4 TGTGCCAGCAGTTTCTATCTCCGCGGGACAGGGGAGAAAGAACTGTTTTTT CASSFYLRGTGEKELFF
many TRBJ2-6 NA TRBV21-1 TGTGCCAGCAGCGAGACTGACGGGGTTTCTAATAGCTCTGGGGCCAACGTCCTGACTTTC CASSETDGVSNSSGANVLTF
many TRBJ2-7 NA TRBV11-2 TGTGCCAGCAGCCCCCAACTGGAGGACGGGCGTAACACTCCCCACGAGCAGTACTTC CASSPQLEDGRNTPHEQYF
many TRBJ1-2 NA TRBV5-1 TGCGCCAGCAGCTTGGGGGGGGTAGCCTATGGCTACACCTTC CASSLGGVAYGYTF
many TRBJ2-1 TRBD2 TRBV6-4 TGTGCCAGCAGTGACAGTAGCGGGGGCGAACACAATGAGCAGTTCTTC CASSDSSGGEHNEQFF
many TRBJ1-6 TRBD1 TRBV5-1 TGCGCCAGCAGCTTGACAGGGGGCTGGAATTCACCCCTCCACTTT CASSLTGGWNSPLHF
NA TRBJ2-7 NA TRBV6-1 TGTGCCAGCAGTGAAGTGGAACAGGGTTCCTACGAGCAGTACTTC CASSEVEQGSYEQYF
many TRBJ2-2 NA TRBV4-2 TGTGCCAGCAGCCAAGCGGGGGTGAACACCGGGGAGCTGTTTTTT CASSQAGVNTGELFF
NA TRBJ2-5 TRBD2 TRBV20-1 TGCAGTGCCAGACTAGCGGGAGGGCGCCAAGAGACCCAGTACTTC CSARLAGGRQETQYF
few TRBJ1-1 TRBD1 TRBV5-1 TGCGCCAGCAGCACTGGACAGGGCAGTCGTCAGGATGCTTTCTTT CASSTGQGSRQDAFF
medium-sized TRBJ2-2 TRBD1 TRBV20-1 TGCAGTGCTAAAGGGACAGGGGACACCGGGGAGCTGTTTTTT CSAKGTGDTGELFF
many TRBJ2-1 NA TRBV28 TGTGCCAGCAGTCTGACAGAAAATGAGCAGTTCTTC CASSLTENEQFF
many TRBJ1-4 NA TRBV20-1 TGCAGTGCTAGTGCCCAAGCAACTAATGAAAAACTGTTTTTT CSASAQATNEKLFF
many TRBJ2-1 TRBD2 TRBV7-8 TGTGCCAGCAGCCCCCGCGGCGGGAGTGTCTTCAATGAGCAGTTCTTC CASSPRGGSVFNEQFF
many TRBJ2-7 NA TRBV5-1 TGCGCCAGCAGCTTGGGCCACGAGCAGTACTTC CASSLGHEQYF
many TRBJ1-2 NA TRBV7-9 TGTGCCAGCAGCACCGACTTATCTGGTGGCTACACCTTC CASSTDLSGGYTF
many TRBJ2-3 NA TRBV7-9 TGTGCCAGCAGCTTGCCCAGCGTTAGCACAGATACGCAGTATTTT CASSLPSVSTDTQYF
NA TRBJ2-7 NA TRBV28 TGTGCCAGCAATACAGGGCCCTTCTGGAACGAGCAGTACTTC CASNTGPFWNEQYF
few TRBJ2-6 NA TRBV6-2/TRBV6-3 TGTGCCAGCAGTCCTCCAGTTTCTGGGGCCAACGTCCTGACTTTC CASSPPVSGANVLTF
many TRBJ2-7 TRBD2 TRBV5-1 TGCGCCAGCAGCTTGAAAGCGGGAGCGCTGTACGAGCAGTACTTC CASSLKAGALYEQYF
NA TRBJ2-1 NA TRBV4-2 TGTGCCAGCAGCCAAGTAGGGCTTGGCAATGAGCAGTTCTTC CASSQVGLGNEQFF
many TRBJ2-1 TRBD2 TRBV29-1 TGCAGCGTTGAATCCAGCGGGGGGGCCTACAATGAGCAGTTCTTC CSVESSGGAYNEQFF
many TRBJ2-2 NA TRBV20-1 TGCAGTGCCCTTGACAGCCTCCCGGGTACCGGGGAGCTGTTTTTT CSALDSLPGTGELFF
many TRBJ2-5 NA TRBV30 TGTGCCTGGAGTTCGGGACTCCAAGAGACCCAGTACTTC CAWSSGLQETQYF
many TRBJ2-7 NA TRBV29-1 TGCAGCGTTGTGACAGGTCGTGAGAACGAGCAGTACTTC CSVVTGRENEQYF
NA TRBJ1-1 NA TRBV10-3 TGTGCCTCTTTGGGGGGGGCCACTGAAGCTTTCTTT CASLGGATEAFF
many TRBJ2-3 TRBD2 TRBV6-2/TRBV6-3 TGTGCCAGCAGCCAGACCGGGACTAGTGCAGCAGATACGCAGTATTTT CASSQTGTSAADTQYF
NA TRBJ2-1 NA TRBV5-4 TGTGCCAGCAGCTTCGGTAGTAGGGCCGAGTTCTTC CASSFGSRAEFF
many TRBJ1-3 TRBD1 TRBV7-2 TGTGCCAGCAGCCCGACAGGGGGCCTTGAAAACACCATATATTTT CASSPTGGLENTIYF
many TRBJ2-1 NA TRBV5-4 TGTGCCAGCAGTCCCCCTTCCGGGAGTCCCTACAATGAGCAGTTCTTC CASSPPSGSPYNEQFF
NA TRBJ2-2 NA TRBV2 TGTGCCATTCCGGGACAGAACACCGGGGAGCTGTTTTTT CAIPGQNTGELFF
few TRBJ2-5 NA TRBV12-3/TRBV12-4 TGTGCCAGCAGTGCCGGTGGACGAGAGACCCAGTACTTC CASSAGGRETQYF
few TRBJ2-7 NA TRBV7-2 TGTGCCAGCAGCCCTGAACGGGTTTTGTACGAGCAGTACTTC CASSPERVLYEQYF
many TRBJ2-2 NA TRBV27 TGTGCCAGCAGTCCCGCCGGTGGCGGGGAGCTGTTTTTT CASSPAGGGELFF
many TRBJ2-3 NA TRBV6-2/TRBV6-3 TGTGCCAGCAGTCCATATCGCGGTTACAGCACAGATACGCAGTATTTT CASSPYRGYSTDTQYF